The 8 T cell receptor beta chains below come from one sample, sequenced in a study of Graves' ophthalmopathy and Graves' hyperthyroidism. The study amplified TCR beta CDR3 regions using RNA transcripts. HTBI primers served in a first-round RT-PCR, which a second-round multiplex PCR followed. One entry per CDR3 protein, called by TCRdb with MiXCR from the multiplex PCR reads. Of tens of thousands of distinct CDR3 sequences listed, under 55% are singletons. Sequencing used peripheral blood. These receptors originate from an adult woman with Graves' ophthalmopathy.

The sample holds a few counts of this clonotype. The chain couples TRBV19 to TRBJ2-7; perhaps TRBD2 as D (6 bases). The V and J ends lost 3 bases and 7 bases respectively, with 16 bases between them. CDR3 size: 14 residues. The germline V gene encodes CDR1 LNHDA and CDR2 SQIVND (reference sequence). CDR3 residues: CASSIGAGRKEQYF. CDR3 DNA: TGTGCCAGTAGTATTGGGGCGGGACGGAAAGAGCAGTACTTC.

This clonotype occurred many times. The chain has TRBV6-6 and TRBJ2-2, with D possibly matching TRBD1 (6 bases). This CDR3 has 15 residues. V shed 10 bases and J shed 3 bases, with 18 bases lying between them. Germline V CDR1 and CDR2: MNHNY, SVGAGI (reference sequence). Here the CDR3 DNA reads TGTGCCACCACATCGGACAGCTCCTACACCGGGGAGCTGTTTTTT. Its translation: CATTSDSSYTGELFF.

This sequence joins TRBV2 and TRBJ1-1; tentative D call: TRBD1 (6 bases). There are 15 residues in the CDR3. In germline, CDR1 is SNHLY, CDR2 FYNNEI. The V end was cut by 6 bases, the J end by 4 bases, with 18 bases between. The CDR3 sequence: CASRGANREGTEAFF. The DNA of the CDR3 is TGTGCCAGCAGAGGAGCTAACAGGGAGGGCACTGAAGCTTTCTTT.

The chain links TRBV20-1 to TRBJ1-5; D is unresolved. The CDR3 spans 15 residues. Germline CDR1 and CDR2: DFQATT and SNEGSKA (reference sequence). The V end was cut by 5 bases, the J end by 0 bases, with 14 bases between. In DNA form, the CDR3 reads TGCAGTGCTTCACGGGATCTCTATAGCAATCAGCCCCAGCATTTT. Protein: CSASRDLYSNQPQHF.

The chain has TRBV20-1 and TRBJ2-7, with 12 bases matching TRBD2. Trimming took 4 bases from V and 5 from J; bases not matched to a gene: 3. The length of the CDR3 is 13 residues. Germline CDR1 and CDR2: DFQATT and SNEGSKA (reference sequence). The CDR3 is CSATTSGRNEQYF. CDR3 bases: TGCAGTGCTACCACTAGCGGGAGGAACGAGCAGTACTTC.

The chain couples TRBV5-4 to TRBJ2-5; 12 bases map to TRBD2. CDR3 length: 19 residues. Germline V gene lookup returns CDR1 SGHNT and CDR2 YYREEE (reference sequence). After removal of 4 bases from V and 5 bases from J, the junction contained 18 bases not matched to a gene. The CDR3: CASSRFPSGRASRRETQYF. The CDR3, as DNA: TGTGCCAGCAGCCGTTTCCCTAGCGGGAGGGCCAGCCGGCGCGAGACCCAGTACTTC.

About this clonotype: This CDR3 fails to terminate in the conserved phenylalanine or tryptophan, so it likely reflects a read error. The rearrangement uses TRBV6-4 and TRBJ2-3; D might be TRBD1 (6 bases). CDR1 is MRHNA, CDR2 SNTAGT, per germline. The CDR3 consists of 13 residues. V dropped 7 bases and J dropped 2 bases, with 10 bases sitting between them. CDR3 bases: TGTGCCAGCAATGCAGGGGACACAGATACGCAGTATCTT. Amino acids: CASNAGDTDTQYL.

The chain combines TRBV10-3 with TRBJ2-1; 9 bases line up with TRBD2. Trimming cost V 4 bases and J 6 bases; bases outside gene matches: 7. Germline CDR1 is ENHRY and CDR2 is SYGVKD. There are 15 residues in the CDR3. Written as DNA, the CDR3 is TGTGCCATCAGTGCTATAGCGGGAGTCGGCAATGAGCAGTTCTTC. Its translation: CAISAIAGVGNEQFF.